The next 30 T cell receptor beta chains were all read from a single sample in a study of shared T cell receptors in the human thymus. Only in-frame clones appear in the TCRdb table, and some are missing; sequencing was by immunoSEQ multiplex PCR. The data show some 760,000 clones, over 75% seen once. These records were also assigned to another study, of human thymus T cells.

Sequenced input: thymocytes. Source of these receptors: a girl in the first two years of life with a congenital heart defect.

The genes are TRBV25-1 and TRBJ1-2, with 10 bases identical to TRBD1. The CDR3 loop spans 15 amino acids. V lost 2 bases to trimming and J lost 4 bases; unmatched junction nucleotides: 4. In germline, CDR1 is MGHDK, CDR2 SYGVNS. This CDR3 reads CASSEGQGGPYGYTF. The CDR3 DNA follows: TGTGCCAGCAGTGAAGGACAGGGGGGTCCCTATGGCTACACCTTC.

The CDR3 loop is CASSILRGDMNTEAFF. DNA for the CDR3: TGTGCCAGTAGTATTCTGCGGGGGGACATGAACACTGAAGCTTTCTTT. This chain connects TRBV19 to TRBJ1-1, with a weak D call TRBD1 (6 bases). The CDR3 has 16 residues. Trimming stripped 3 bases from V and 0 bases from J, with 14 bases between. The germline gives CDR1 LNHDA, CDR2 SQIVND (reference sequence).

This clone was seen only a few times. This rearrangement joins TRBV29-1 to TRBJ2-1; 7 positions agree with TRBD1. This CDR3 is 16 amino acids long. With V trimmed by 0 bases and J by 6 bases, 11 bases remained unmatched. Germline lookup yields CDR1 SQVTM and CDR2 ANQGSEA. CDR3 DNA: TGCAGCGTTGAAGATCAGGGACAGACATTTACCAATGAGCAGTTCTTC. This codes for CSVEDQGQTFTNEQFF.

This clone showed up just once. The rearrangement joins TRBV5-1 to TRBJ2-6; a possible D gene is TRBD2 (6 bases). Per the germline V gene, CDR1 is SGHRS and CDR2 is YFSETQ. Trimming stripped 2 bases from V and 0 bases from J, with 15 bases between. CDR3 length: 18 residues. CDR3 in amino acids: CASSFSRRGTSGANVLTF. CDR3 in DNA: TGCGCCAGCAGCTTTAGCCGCCGGGGGACCTCTGGGGCCAACGTCCTGACTTTC.

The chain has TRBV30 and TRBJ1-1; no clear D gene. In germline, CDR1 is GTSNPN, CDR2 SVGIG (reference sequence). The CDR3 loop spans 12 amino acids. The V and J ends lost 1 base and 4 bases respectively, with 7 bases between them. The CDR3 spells CAWSGRGTEAFF. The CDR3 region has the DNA TGTGCCTGGAGTGGACGGGGCACTGAAGCTTTCTTT.

CDR3 residues: CASVKETQYF. As DNA, the CDR3 is TGTGCCAGCGTCAAAGAGACCCAGTACTTC. The rearrangement joins TRBV6-5 to TRBJ2-5; D unresolved. From germline, CDR1 is MNHEY and CDR2 SVGAGI. The CDR3 runs 10 residues. The V end lost 8 bases, the J end lost 3 bases, and 4 bases lay between the germline ends.

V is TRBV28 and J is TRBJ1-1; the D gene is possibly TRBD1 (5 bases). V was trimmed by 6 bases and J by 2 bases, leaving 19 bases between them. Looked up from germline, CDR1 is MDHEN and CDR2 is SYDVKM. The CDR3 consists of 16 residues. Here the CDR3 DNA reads TGTGCCAGCAGGCGACAGACATCAGCTCGAAACACTGAAGCTTTCTTT. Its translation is CASRRQTSARNTEAFF.

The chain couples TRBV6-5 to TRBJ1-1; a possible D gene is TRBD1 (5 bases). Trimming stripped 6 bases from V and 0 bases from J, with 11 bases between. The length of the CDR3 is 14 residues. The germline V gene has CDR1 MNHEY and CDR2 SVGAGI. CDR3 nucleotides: TGTGCCAGCAGCAGGACACGACTGAACACTGAAGCTTTCTTT. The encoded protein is CASSRTRLNTEAFF.

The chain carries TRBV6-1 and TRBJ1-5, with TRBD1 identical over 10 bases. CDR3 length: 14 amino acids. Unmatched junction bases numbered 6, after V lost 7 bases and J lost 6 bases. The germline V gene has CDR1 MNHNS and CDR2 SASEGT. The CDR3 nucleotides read TGTGCCAGCAACCCGACAGGGGGCGTTCAGCCCCAGCATTTT. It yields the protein CASNPTGGVQPQHF.

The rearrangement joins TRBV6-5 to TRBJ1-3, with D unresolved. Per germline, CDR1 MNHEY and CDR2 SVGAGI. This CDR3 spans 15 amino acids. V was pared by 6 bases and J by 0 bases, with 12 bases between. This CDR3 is CASRSQIHSGNTIYF. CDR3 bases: TGTGCCAGCAGGTCACAGATCCACTCTGGAAACACCATATATTTT.

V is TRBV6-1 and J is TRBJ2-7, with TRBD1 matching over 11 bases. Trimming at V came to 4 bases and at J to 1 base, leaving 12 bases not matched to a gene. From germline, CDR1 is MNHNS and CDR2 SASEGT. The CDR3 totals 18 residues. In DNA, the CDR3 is TGTGCCAGCAGTGTCTCCGGGACAGGGGGTACTTTTTCCTACGAGCAGTACTTC. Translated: CASSVSGTGGTFSYEQYF.

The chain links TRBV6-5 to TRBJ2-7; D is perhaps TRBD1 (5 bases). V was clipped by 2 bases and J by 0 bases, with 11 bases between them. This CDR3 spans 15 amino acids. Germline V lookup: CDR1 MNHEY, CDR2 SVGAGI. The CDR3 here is CASSYGRASSYEQYF. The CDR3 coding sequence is TGTGCCAGCAGTTACGGCAGGGCCAGCTCCTACGAGCAGTACTTC.

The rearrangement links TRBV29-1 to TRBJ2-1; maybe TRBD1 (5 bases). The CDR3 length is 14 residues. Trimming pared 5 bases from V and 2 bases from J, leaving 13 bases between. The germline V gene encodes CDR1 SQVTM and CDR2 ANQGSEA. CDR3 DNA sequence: TGCAGCGTTAACCAGGGTCATCCCTACAATGAGCAGTTCTTC. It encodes CSVNQGHPYNEQFF.

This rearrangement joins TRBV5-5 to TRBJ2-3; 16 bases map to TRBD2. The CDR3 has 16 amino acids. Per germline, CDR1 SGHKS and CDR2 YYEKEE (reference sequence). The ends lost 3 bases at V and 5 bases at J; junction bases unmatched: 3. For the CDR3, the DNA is TGTGCCAGCAGCTGGGGACTAGCGGGGGGGCAAGATACGCAGTATTTT. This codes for CASSWGLAGGQDTQYF.

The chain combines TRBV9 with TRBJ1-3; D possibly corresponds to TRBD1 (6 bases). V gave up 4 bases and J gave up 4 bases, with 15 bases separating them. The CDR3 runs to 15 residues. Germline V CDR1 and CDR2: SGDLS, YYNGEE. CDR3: CASSSHGGQGNTIYF. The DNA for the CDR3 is TGTGCCAGCAGCTCCCACGGGGGGCAAGGAAACACCATATATTTT.

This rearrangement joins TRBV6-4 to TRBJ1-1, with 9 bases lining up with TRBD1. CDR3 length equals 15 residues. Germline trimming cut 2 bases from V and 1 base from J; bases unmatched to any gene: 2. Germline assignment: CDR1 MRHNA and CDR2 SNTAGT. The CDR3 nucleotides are TGTGCCAGCAGTGACGGACAGGGGAGGAACACTGAAGCTTTCTTT. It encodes CASSDGQGRNTEAFF.

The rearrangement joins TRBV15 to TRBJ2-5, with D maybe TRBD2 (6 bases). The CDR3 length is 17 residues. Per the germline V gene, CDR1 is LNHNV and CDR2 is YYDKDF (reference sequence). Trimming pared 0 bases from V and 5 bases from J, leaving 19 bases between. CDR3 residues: CATSRDRVGGPGETQYF. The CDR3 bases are TGTGCCACCAGCAGAGATAGGGTGGGGGGTCCAGGGGAGACCCAGTACTTC.

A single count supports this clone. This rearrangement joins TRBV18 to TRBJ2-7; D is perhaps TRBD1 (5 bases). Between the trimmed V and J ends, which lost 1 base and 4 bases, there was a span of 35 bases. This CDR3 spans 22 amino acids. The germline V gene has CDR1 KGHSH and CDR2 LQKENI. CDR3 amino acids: CASSPRKRTTGFHPHLLYEQYF. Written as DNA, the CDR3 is TGTGCCAGCTCACCACGTAAAAGAACAACAGGTTTCCATCCCCACCTACTATACGAGCAGTACTTC.

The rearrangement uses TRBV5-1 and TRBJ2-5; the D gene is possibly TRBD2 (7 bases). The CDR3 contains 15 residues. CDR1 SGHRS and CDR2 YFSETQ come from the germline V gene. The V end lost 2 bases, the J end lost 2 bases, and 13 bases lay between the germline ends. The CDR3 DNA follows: TGCGCCAGCAGCTTCCCTAGGGGGGGGCAAGAGACCCAGTACTTC. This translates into CASSFPRGGQETQYF.

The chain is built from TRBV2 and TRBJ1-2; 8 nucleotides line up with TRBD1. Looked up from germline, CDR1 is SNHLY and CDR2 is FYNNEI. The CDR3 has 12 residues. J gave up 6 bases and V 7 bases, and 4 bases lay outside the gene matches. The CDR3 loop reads CASIPTGDGYTF. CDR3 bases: TGTGCCAGCATCCCGACAGGGGATGGCTACACCTTC. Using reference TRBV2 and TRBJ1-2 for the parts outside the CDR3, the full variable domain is EPEVTQTPSHQVTQMGQEVILRCVPISNHLYFYWYRQILGQKVEFLVSFYNNEISEKSEIFDDQFSVERPDGSNFTLKIRSTKLEDSAMYFCASIPTGDGYTFGSGTRLTVV.

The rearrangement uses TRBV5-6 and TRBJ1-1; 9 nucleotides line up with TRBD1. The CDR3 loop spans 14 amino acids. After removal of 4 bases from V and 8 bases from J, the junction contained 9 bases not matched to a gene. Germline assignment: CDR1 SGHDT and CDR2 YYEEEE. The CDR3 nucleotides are TGTGCCAGCAGCCGTCCTTGGGACAGGGAGGAAGCTTTCTTT. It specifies CASSRPWDREEAFF. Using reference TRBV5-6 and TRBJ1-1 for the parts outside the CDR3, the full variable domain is DAGVTQSPTHLIKTRGQQVTLRCSPKSGHDTVSWYQQALGQGPQFIFQYYEEEERQRGNFPDRFSGHQFPNYSSELNVNALLLGDSALYLCASSRPWDREEAFFGQGTRLTVV.

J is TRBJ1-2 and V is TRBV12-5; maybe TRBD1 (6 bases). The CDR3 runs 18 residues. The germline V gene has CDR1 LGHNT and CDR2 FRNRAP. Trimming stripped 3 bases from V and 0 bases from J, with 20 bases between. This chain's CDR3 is CASGFCKPSGDTNYGYTF. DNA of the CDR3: TGTGCTAGTGGTTTCTGTAAACCGTCAGGGGACACTAACTATGGCTACACCTTC.

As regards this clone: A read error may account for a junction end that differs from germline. The CDR3 here is CASSLEGSSGGGAGFF. The CDR3 nucleotides are TGTGCCAGCAGCCTAGAGGGCTCTAGCGGGGGAGGGGCGGGTTTCTTC. V is TRBV11-2 and J is TRBJ2-1; 10 nucleotides line up with TRBD2. Germline V gene lookup returns CDR1 SGHAT and CDR2 FQNNGV. The length of the CDR3 is 16 residues.

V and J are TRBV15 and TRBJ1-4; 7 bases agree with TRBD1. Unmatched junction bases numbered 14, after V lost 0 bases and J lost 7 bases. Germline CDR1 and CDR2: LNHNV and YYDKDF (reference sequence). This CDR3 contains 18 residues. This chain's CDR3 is CATSRDYGDSNLGEKLFF. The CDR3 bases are TGTGCCACCAGCAGAGATTACGGGGACAGCAACTTGGGTGAAAAACTGTTTTTT.

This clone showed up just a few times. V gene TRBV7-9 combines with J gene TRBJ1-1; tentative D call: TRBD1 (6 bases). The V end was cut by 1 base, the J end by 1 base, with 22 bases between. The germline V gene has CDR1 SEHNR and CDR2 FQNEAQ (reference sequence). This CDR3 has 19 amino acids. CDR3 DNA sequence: TGTGCCAGCAGCTTAGGGGGGCGGTTAGGGGCGCGAAAGAACACTGAAGCTTTCTTT. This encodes CASSLGGRLGARKNTEAFF.

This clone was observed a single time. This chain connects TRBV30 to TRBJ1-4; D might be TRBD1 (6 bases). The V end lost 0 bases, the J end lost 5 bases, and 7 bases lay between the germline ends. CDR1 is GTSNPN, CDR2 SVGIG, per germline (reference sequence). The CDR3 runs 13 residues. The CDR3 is CAWSVQGNEKLFF. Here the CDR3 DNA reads TGTGCCTGGAGTGTTCAGGGGAATGAAAAACTGTTTTTT. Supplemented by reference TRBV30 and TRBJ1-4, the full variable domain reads SQTIHQWPATLVQPVGSPLSLECTVEGTSNPNLYWYRQAAGRGLQLLFYSVGIGQISSEVPQNLSASRPQDRQFILSSKKLLLSDSGFYLCAWSVQGNEKLFFGSGTQLSVL.

As DNA, the CDR3 is TGTGCCAGCAGCTTAGGGCGGGGGCCGGTCAGGCAGCCCCAGCATTTT. Translated, it gives CASSLGRGPVRQPQHF. The genes are TRBV7-9 and TRBJ1-5, with D possibly matching TRBD1 (6 bases). This CDR3 spans 16 amino acids. The ends were cut back, 1 base at V and 7 bases at J, with 17 bases in the middle. Germline CDR1 reads SEHNR; CDR2 reads FQNEAQ (reference sequence).

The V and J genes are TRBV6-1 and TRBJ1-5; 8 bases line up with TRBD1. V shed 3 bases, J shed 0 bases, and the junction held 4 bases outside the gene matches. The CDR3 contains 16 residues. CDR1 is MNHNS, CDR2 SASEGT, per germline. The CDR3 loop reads CASSEPTGDSNQPQHF. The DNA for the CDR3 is TGTGCCAGCAGTGAGCCGACAGGGGATAGCAATCAGCCCCAGCATTTT.

Here the CDR3 DNA reads TGTGCCAGCAGCTTAACTAGCGGGGCTACCTACGAGCAGTACTTC. Protein sequence: CASSLTSGATYEQYF. The V and J genes are TRBV7-2 and TRBJ2-7; 10 bases match TRBD2. Germline lookup yields CDR1 SGHTA and CDR2 FQGNSA. The CDR3 has 15 residues. Unmatched junction bases numbered 3, after V lost 2 bases and J lost 2 bases.

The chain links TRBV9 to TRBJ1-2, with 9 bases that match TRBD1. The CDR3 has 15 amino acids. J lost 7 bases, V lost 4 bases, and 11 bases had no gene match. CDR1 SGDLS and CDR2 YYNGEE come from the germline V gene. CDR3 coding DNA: TGTGCCAGCAGCCTGCCGACAGGGGGAAATGGTGGCTACACCTTC. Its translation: CASSLPTGGNGGYTF. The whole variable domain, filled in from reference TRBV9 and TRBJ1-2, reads DSGVTQTPKHLITATGQRVTLRCSPRSGDLSVYWYQQSLDQGLQFLIQYYNGEERAKGNILERFSAQQFPDLHSELNLSSLELGDSALYFCASSLPTGGNGGYTFGSGTRLTVV.